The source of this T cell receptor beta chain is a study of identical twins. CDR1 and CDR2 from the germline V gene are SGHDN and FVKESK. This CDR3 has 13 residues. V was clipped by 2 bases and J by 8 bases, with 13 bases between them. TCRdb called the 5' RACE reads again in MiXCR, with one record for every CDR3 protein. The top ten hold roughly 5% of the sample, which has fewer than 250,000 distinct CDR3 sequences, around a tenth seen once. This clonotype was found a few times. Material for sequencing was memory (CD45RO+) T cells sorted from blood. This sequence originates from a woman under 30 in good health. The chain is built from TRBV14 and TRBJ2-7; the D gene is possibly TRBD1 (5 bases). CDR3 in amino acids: CASSQNLGRQQYF. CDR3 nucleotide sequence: TGTGCCAGCAGCCAAAATCTGGGGCGACAGCAGTACTTC.